In its sample, the clone carrying this T cell receptor beta chain was seen a few times. This entry comes from a study of a mutant IDH1 vaccine in newly diagnosed glioma. For the study at large: Treated patients were around 60% male, approximately 38% female, mean age 40.4 years. Radiotherapy, temozolomide, or both had been given previously, and both were given to most.

Here immunoSEQ multiplex PCR was the method, and the copy in TCRdb shows in-frame clones only, minus some. This sample yields 65,000 to 70,000 clones, of which 80% to 90% are seen a single time; 2.5% to 3.5% belongs to the top ten. Noted time point: baseline, week 1 (first vaccination visit). The treatment denotes: pre-vaccination baseline after standard-of-care therapy. Trimming cost V 0 bases and J 9 bases, with 9 bases left between them. Germline-derived CDR1 and CDR2 are MGHRA and YSYEKL. CDR3 length equals 13 residues. This sequence joins TRBV4-1 and TRBJ1-5, with a tentative D call TRBD1 (6 bases). This TCR derives from a man in his thirties or forties with glioma. The specimen was PBMCs, collected from a glioma patient treated with radiotherapy, temozolomide or both. CDR3 nucleotide sequence: TGCGCCAGCAGCCAAGAGTACAGGGCGCCCCAGCATTTT. The encoded protein is CASSQEYRAPQHF.